This record covers a single T cell receptor beta chain. CD4+CD25+CD127- Tregs, CD4+CD25- non-Tregs, CD4 and CD8 cells were sorted. The sample comes from a study of Tregs in tolerant kidney transplant recipients. Study summary: Related graft donors supplied nonmyeloablative bone marrow transplants, and mixed chimerism was transient.

The germline V gene encodes CDR1 SGHNT and CDR2 YYREEE (reference sequence). CDR3 length equals 15 residues. V was clipped by 7 bases and J by 0 bases; unmatched bases: 5. TCRdb keeps only in-frame clones here, not all; method: immunoSEQ multiplex PCR. The data show tens of thousands of clones, roughly 98% seen once. Specimen: CD4+ T cells from blood, collected before the transplant. This chain connects TRBV5-4 to TRBJ2-1; 9 bases map to TRBD2. The receptor was isolated from a human donor who received a combined kidney and bone marrow transplant. The CDR3 here is CASGELAGSYNEQFF. The CDR3 region has the DNA TGTGCCAGCGGGGAACTAGCGGGCTCCTACAATGAGCAGTTCTTC.